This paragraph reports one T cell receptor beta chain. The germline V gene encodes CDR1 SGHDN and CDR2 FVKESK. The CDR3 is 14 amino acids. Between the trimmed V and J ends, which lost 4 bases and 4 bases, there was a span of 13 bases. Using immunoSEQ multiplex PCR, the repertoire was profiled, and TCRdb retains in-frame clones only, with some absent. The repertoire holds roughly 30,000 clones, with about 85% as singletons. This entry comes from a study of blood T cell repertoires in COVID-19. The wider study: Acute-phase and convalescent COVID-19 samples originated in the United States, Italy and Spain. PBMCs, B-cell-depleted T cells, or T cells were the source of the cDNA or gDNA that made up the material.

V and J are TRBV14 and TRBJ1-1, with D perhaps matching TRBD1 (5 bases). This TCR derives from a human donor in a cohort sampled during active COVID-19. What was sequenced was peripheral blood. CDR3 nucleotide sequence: TGTGCCAGCAGCCCCCCAGGGCTAGGCACTGAAGCTTTCTTT. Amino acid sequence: CASSPPGLGTEAFF.